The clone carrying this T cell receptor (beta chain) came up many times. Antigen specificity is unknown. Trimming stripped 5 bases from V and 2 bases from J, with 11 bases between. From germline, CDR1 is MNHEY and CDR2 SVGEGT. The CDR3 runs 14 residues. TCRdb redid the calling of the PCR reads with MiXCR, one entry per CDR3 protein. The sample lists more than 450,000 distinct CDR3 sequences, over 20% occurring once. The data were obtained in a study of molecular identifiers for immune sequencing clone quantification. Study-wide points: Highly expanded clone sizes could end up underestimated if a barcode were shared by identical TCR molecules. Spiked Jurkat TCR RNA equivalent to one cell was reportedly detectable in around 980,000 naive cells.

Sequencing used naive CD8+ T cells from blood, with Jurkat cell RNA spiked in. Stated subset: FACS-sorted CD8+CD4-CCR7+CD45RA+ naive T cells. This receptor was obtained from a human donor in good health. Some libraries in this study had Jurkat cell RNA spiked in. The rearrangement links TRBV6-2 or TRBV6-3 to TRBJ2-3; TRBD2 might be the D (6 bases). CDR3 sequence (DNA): TGTGCCAGCAGTGGGGACTCAGACACAGATACGCAGTATTTT. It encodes CASSGDSDTDTQYF.